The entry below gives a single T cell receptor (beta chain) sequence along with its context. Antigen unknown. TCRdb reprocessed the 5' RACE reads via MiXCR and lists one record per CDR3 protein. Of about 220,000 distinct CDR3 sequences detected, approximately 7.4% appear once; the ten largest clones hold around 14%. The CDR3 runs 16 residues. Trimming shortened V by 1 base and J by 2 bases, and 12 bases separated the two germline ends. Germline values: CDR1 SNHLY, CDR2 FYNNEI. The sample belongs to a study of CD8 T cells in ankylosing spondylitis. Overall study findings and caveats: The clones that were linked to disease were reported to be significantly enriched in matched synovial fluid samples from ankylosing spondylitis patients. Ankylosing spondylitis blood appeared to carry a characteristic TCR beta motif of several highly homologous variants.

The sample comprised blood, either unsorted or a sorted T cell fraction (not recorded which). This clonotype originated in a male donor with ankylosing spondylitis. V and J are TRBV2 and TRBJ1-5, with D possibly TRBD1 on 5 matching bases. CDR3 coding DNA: TGTGCCAGCAGTGAAGGCGGGACCTCTCGCAATCAGCCCCAGCATTTT. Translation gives CASSEGGTSRNQPQHF.